This TCR beta chain emerged from a study of blood T cell repertoires in COVID-19. Study-level information: Sources were T cells, B-cell-depleted T cells, or PBMCs; the material itself was cDNA or gDNA.

The assay was immunoSEQ multiplex PCR, and TCRdb's table has in-frame clones only and misses some. The profile shows about 300,000 clones, around 84% of them singletons. The CDR3 covers 11 residues. Germline values: CDR1 SQVTM, CDR2 ANQGSEA. V lost 8 bases and J 12 bases, leaving 16 bases between the germline ends. Cohort placement rested on clinical history that participants reported themselves. This TCR was sampled from a man aged 30 to 45 who had recovered from COVID-19. The rearrangement links TRBV29-1 to TRBJ1-4, with a possible D match to TRBD1 (5 bases). The sample consisted of PBMCs or T cells enriched from blood (not recorded which). CDR3 DNA: TGCAGCTTTGGACTGGGGCTGGAACTGTTTTTT. Protein sequence: CSFGLGLELFF. The whole variable domain, filled in from reference TRBV29-1 and TRBJ1-4, reads SAVISQKPSRDICQRGTSLTIQCQVDSQVTMMFWYRQQPGQSLTLIATANQGSEATYESGFVIDKFPISRPNLTFSTLTVSNMSPEDSSIYLCSFGLGLELFFGSGTQLSVL.